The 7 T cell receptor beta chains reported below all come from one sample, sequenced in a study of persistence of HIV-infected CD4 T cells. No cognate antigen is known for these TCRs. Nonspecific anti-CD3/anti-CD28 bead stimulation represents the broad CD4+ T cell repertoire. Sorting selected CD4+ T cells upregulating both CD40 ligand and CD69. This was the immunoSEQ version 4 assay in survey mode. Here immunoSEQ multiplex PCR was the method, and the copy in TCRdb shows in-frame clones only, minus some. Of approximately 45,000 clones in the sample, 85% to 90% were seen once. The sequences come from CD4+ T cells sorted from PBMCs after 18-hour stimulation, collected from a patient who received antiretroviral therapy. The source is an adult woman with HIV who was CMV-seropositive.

The CDR3 is CASSFQGAVLDTQYF. Written as DNA, the CDR3 is TGTGCCAGCAGCTTCCAGGGGGCTGTCCTAGATACGCAGTATTTT. The V gene is TRBV11-3, the J gene TRBJ2-3; 8 bases agree with TRBD1. The CDR3 is 15 residues long. J gave up 5 bases and V 3 bases, and 7 bases lay outside the gene matches. CDR1 and CDR2 (germline): SGHNT, YENEEA.

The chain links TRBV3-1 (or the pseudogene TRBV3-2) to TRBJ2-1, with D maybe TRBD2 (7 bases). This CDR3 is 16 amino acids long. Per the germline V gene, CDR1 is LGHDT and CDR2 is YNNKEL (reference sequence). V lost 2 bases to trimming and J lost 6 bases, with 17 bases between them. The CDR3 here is CASSQWGAGDLNEQFF. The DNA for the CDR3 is TGTGCCAGCAGCCAATGGGGGGCGGGGGATCTCAATGAGCAGTTCTTC.

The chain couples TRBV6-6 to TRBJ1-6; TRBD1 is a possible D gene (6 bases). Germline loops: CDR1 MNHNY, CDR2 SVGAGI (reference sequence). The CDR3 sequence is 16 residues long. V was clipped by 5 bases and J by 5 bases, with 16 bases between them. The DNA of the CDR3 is TGTGCCAGCAGTCGACGGGGGCACAGGGATAATTCACCCCTCCACTTT. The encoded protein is CASSRRGHRDNSPLHF.

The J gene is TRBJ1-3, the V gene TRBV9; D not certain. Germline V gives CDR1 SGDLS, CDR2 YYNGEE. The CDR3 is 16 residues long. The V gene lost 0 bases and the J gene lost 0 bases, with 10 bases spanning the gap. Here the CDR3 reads CASSVGGVNSGNTIYF. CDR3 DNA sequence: TGTGCCAGCAGCGTAGGGGGAGTCAACTCTGGAAACACCATATATTTT. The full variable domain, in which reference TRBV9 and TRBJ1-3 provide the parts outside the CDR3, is DSGVTQTPKHLITATGQRVTLRCSPRSGDLSVYWYQQSLDQGLQFLIQYYNGEERAKGNILERFSAQQFPDLHSELNLSSLELGDSALYFCASSVGGVNSGNTIYFGEGSWLTVV.

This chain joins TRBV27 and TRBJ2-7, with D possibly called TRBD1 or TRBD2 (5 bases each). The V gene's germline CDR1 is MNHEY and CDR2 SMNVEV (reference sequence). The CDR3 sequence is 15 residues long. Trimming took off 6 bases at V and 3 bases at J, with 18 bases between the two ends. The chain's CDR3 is CASRAHPGRGYEQYF. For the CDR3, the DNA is TGTGCCAGCAGGGCTCATCCGGGAAGGGGCTACGAGCAGTACTTC.

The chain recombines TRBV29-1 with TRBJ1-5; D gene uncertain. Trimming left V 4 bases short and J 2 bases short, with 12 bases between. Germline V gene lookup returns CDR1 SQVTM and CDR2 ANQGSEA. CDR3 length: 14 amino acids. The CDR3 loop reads CSVGDSAGNQPQHF. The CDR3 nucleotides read TGCAGCGTTGGAGACTCAGCAGGCAATCAGCCCCAGCATTTT.

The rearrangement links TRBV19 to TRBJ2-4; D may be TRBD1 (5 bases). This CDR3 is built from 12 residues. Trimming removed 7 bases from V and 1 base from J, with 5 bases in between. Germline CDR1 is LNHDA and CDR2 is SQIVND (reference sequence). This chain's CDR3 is CASTGAKNIQYF. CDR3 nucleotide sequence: TGTGCCAGTACAGGGGCCAAAAACATTCAGTACTTC.